This passage covers 18 T cell receptor beta chains from one sample sequenced in a study of PD-L1 blockade in urothelial cancer (dated by TCRdb to the late 2010s). Receptor libraries were prepared by the immunoSEQ multiplex PCR assay. The immuneACCESS repertoire file appears here via TCRdb, limited to in-frame rearrangements. These files lack a portion of the clones; in checked studies, under half of the deficit traces to unresolved V genes, and the cause of the others is not known. Across this sample there are tens of thousands of clones, with around 90% seen only once. Of the sample, about 6% falls within the top ten clones. Specimen: PBMCs, collected around atezolizumab (anti-PD-L1) treatment. The receptor source for this set is a woman in her 70s with urothelial cancer.

This clone appeared a single time. The chain recombines TRBV9 with TRBJ1-4; no reliable D call. Looked up from germline, CDR1 is SGDLS and CDR2 is YYNGEE. Trimming cost V 5 bases and J 7 bases, with 18 bases left between them. The CDR3 runs to 15 residues. DNA of the CDR3: TGTGCCAGCAGTCCAGACGAGGAATTAGGTGAAAAACTGTTTTTT. Residues: CASSPDEELGEKLFF.

This clone has more than one count but fewer than ten. This chain connects TRBV19 to TRBJ2-6; 9 positions agree with TRBD1. V dropped 11 bases and J dropped 0; count of bases not matched to a gene: 11. CDR1 is LNHDA, CDR2 SQIVND, per germline (reference sequence). CDR3 length: 17 residues. DNA for the CDR3: TGTGCCTCTGGCCGGGACAGGGTTTCCTCTGGGGCCAACGTCCTGACTTTC. It specifies CASGRDRVSSGANVLTF.

The rearrangement joins TRBV9 to TRBJ1-2; 7 nucleotides line up with TRBD1. The CDR3 spans 14 residues. CDR1 and CDR2 from the germline V gene are SGDLS and YYNGEE. V gave up 0 bases and J gave up 7 bases; unmatched junction bases: 6. The CDR3 bases are TGTGCCAGCAGCGTAGTGCAGGGGGGCGGTGGCTACACCTTC. The encoded protein is CASSVVQGGGGYTF.

The rearrangement links TRBV4-3 to TRBJ1-3; D possibly corresponds to TRBD1 (5 bases). The V end lost 0 bases, the J end lost 4 bases, and 13 bases lay between the germline ends. Germline V gene sequence: CDR1 LGHNA, CDR2 YSLEER. CDR3 size: 16 residues. Written as DNA, the CDR3 is TGCGCCAGCAGCCAAGATCAAAGCCAGGGAGGAAACACCATATATTTT. This translates into CASSQDQSQGGNTIYF.

This chain joins TRBV11-1 and TRBJ2-1; TRBD1 is a possible D gene (6 bases). V gave up 5 bases and J gave up 7 bases, with 18 bases separating them. The CDR3 totals 15 residues. The germline gives CDR1 SGHAT, CDR2 FQDESV (reference sequence). The CDR3 sequence: CASSRSRTDRNEQFF. In DNA form, the CDR3 reads TGTGCCAGCAGCCGCTCCCGGACAGACAGGAATGAGCAGTTCTTC.

This chain connects TRBV18 to TRBJ2-1; 12 bases fit TRBD2. J gave up 5 bases and V 2 bases, and 10 bases lay outside the gene matches. The CDR3 covers 18 residues. Germline CDR1 is KGHSH and CDR2 is LQKENI. The CDR3: CASSPTLAGGPRHNEQFF. CDR3 DNA: TGTGCCAGCTCACCAACCCTAGCGGGGGGGCCCCGCCACAATGAGCAGTTCTTC.

V is TRBV5-1 and J is TRBJ2-6; unclear D gene. With 6 bases removed from V and 0 bases from J, the gap between germline ends came to 7 bases. The CDR3 length is 14 residues. The germline V gene encodes CDR1 SGHRS and CDR2 YFSETQ. CDR3 DNA sequence: TGCGCCAGCAAGCACGACTCTGGGGCCAACGTCCTGACTTTC. Protein: CASKHDSGANVLTF.

This rearrangement joins TRBV5-1 to TRBJ2-5; 11 positions match TRBD1. Germline CDR1 reads SGHRS; CDR2 reads YFSETQ. With V trimmed by 4 bases and J by 2 bases, 4 bases remained unmatched. This CDR3 has 15 residues. CDR3 region: CASSAGQGVQETQYF. For the CDR3, the DNA is TGCGCCAGCAGCGCGGGACAGGGGGTACAAGAGACCCAGTACTTC.

The table lists this clone with a count of one. V usage is TRBV30 and J usage is TRBJ2-5; possible D gene TRBD1, 6 bases. Trimming pared 0 bases from V and 5 bases from J, leaving 10 bases between. CDR3 size: 13 residues. The germline gives CDR1 GTSNPN, CDR2 SVGIG (reference sequence). DNA of the CDR3: TGTGCCTGGAGTGTGACAGGCCGGGAGACCCAGTACTTC. As protein: CAWSVTGRETQYF.

In its sample, this clone was seen once. This chain connects TRBV30 to TRBJ2-1, with 12 bases aligning to TRBD2. The CDR3 length is 14 residues. V lost 5 bases to trimming and J lost 4 bases; unmatched junction nucleotides: 3. The V gene's germline CDR1 is GTSNPN and CDR2 SVGIG (reference sequence). The CDR3 coding sequence is TGTGCCTGGCGGACTAGCGGGACGTACAATGAGCAGTTCTTC. Translation gives CAWRTSGTYNEQFF. Using reference TRBV30 and TRBJ2-1 for the parts outside the CDR3, the full variable domain is SQTIHQWPATLVQPVGSPLSLECTVEGTSNPNLYWYRQAAGRGLQLLFYSVGIGQISSEVPQNLSASRPQDRQFILSSKKLLLSDSGFYLCAWRTSGTYNEQFFGPGTRLTVL.

DNA for the CDR3: TGTGCCAGCAGCCGAGCCCTCTCTAACTATGGCTACACCTTC. Amino acid sequence: CASSRALSNYGYTF. This chain joins TRBV14 and TRBJ1-2; no definite D call. The germline gives CDR1 SGHDN, CDR2 FVKESK. This CDR3 has 14 residues. The ends were cut back, 4 bases at V and 0 bases at J, with 9 bases in the middle.

This chain connects TRBV5-1 to TRBJ2-1; 11 nucleotides match TRBD2. This CDR3 contains 19 residues. V shed 0 bases, J shed 6 bases, and the junction held 14 bases outside the gene matches. Germline CDR1 and CDR2: SGHRS and YFSETQ. CDR3 DNA: TGCGCCAGCAGCTTGGGGGCTAGCGGGAGGCCAAGTCCCCGCAATGAGCAGTTCTTC. Translating it yields CASSLGASGRPSPRNEQFF.

This chain connects TRBV30 to TRBJ1-2; D perhaps matches TRBD1 (6 bases). The CDR3 loop spans 13 amino acids. Germline values: CDR1 GTSNPN, CDR2 SVGIG (reference sequence). Trimming shortened V by 7 bases and J by 8 bases, and 20 bases separated the two germline ends. CDR3 sequence reads: CAYRGGPRWGYTF. In nucleotides, the CDR3 is TGTGCCTATCGGGGGGGCCCCCGGTGGGGCTACACCTTC.

The chain couples TRBV27 to TRBJ2-3; perhaps TRBD2 as D (7 bases). Trimming took 5 bases from V and 5 from J, leaving 26 bases between them. Per the germline V gene, CDR1 is MNHEY and CDR2 is SMNVEV (reference sequence). The CDR3 sequence is 18 residues long. The CDR3 DNA follows: TGTGCCAGCAGTAGAACCCTCCCTTGGGGGGGCCCTGGAGATACGCAGTATTTT. Its translation is CASSRTLPWGGPGDTQYF.

This chain joins TRBV4-1 and TRBJ2-4, with D possibly TRBD1 on 6 matching bases. V was cut by 4 bases and J by 0 bases, with 19 bases left in between. The CDR3 has 18 residues. CDR1 and CDR2 (germline): MGHRA, YSYEKL. DNA of the CDR3: TGCGCCAGCAGCCCACGACTCGGACAGTCACTAGCCAAAAACATTCAGTACTTC. Its protein product is CASSPRLGQSLAKNIQYF.

This rearrangement joins TRBV6-4 to TRBJ1-1; D unresolved. The CDR3 totals 14 residues. Germline V CDR1 and CDR2: MRHNA, SNTAGT. Deletions cut 5 bases from V and 0 bases from J, with 10 bases between. In DNA form, the CDR3 reads TGTGCCAGCAGTCCCGATTACATGAACACTGAAGCTTTCTTT. It yields the protein CASSPDYMNTEAFF.

This chain joins TRBV6-1 and TRBJ1-5; the D gene is possibly TRBD1 (6 bases). Germline CDR1 MNHNS, CDR2 SASEGT. CDR3 size: 15 residues. With 4 bases removed from V and 4 bases from J, the gap between germline ends came to 14 bases. The CDR3 loop reads CASSAPAGVNQPQHF. In nucleotides, the CDR3 is TGTGCCAGCAGTGCCCCGGCAGGGGTTAATCAGCCCCAGCATTTT.

V and J are TRBV30 and TRBJ2-1; perhaps TRBD2 as D (6 bases). This CDR3 region has 9 residues. From germline, CDR1 is GTSNPN and CDR2 SVGIG (reference sequence). The CDR3 loop reads CATGTPQFF. CDR3 DNA: TGTGCGACCGGGACTCCACAGTTCTTC.